Listed below are T cell receptor beta chains from one sample, sequenced in a study of human thymus T cells. The data were produced by immunoSEQ multiplex PCR, yet TCRdb's version contains in-frame clones alone and is incomplete. Of 86,000 or so clones listed, roughly 96% are singletons. The sample comprised thymus tissue. These receptors all come from a boy younger than two with a congenital heart defect but otherwise immunologically healthy. CDR3s include the opening cysteine and the closing phenylalanine or tryptophan. Fields, in order: J gene, V gene, CDR3 protein.

TRBJ2-7 | TRBV23-1 | CASSQRRQVQYF
TRBJ1-4 | TRBV27 | CASSLKGLGNEKLFF
TRBJ2-1 | TRBV6-9 | CASSWVRREARYYNEQFF
TRBJ1-1 | TRBV28 | CASSLSSTGTTEAFF
TRBJ2-2 | TRBV7-2 | CASSLARGWGELFF
TRBJ1-1 | TRBV7-9 | CASSRTTGDMNTEAFF
TRBJ2-7 | TRBV18 | CASSPLRLLAGSDGLRSSYEQYF
TRBJ1-2 | TRBV7-9 | CASSLETGSRYTF
TRBJ2-7 | TRBV10-3 | CAISDSSSYEQYF
TRBJ2-4 | TRBV6-1 | CASSEGGRDIQYF